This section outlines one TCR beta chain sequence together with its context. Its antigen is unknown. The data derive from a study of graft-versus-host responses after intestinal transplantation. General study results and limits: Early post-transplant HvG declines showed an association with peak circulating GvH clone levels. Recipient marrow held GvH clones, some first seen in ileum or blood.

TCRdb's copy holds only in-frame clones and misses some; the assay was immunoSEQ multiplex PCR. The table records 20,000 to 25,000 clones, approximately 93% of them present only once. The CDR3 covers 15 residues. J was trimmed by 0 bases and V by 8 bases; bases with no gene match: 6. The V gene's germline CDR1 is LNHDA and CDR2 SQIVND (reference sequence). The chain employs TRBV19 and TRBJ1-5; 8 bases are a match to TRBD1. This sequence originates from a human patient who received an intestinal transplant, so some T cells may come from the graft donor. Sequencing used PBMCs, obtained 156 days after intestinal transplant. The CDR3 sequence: CASRTGGYSNQPQHF. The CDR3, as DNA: TGTGCCAGTCGTACAGGGGGGTATAGCAATCAGCCCCAGCATTTT.